This passage covers 23 T cell receptor beta chains from one sample sequenced in a study of monozygotic twins with inflammatory bowel disease. TCRdb reanalyzed the 5' RACE reads and collapses them to one entry per CDR3 protein, without DNA. The sample data list approximately 400,000 distinct CDR3 sequences. The sample consisted of blood. These receptors were obtained from a human donor with ulcerative colitis or Crohn's disease, or a healthy co-twin of an affected twin (not recorded which).

The genes are TRBV9 and TRBJ2-5; TCRdb designates TRBD2, a call that cannot be tested without DNA. The CDR3 runs to 15 residues. Looked up from germline, CDR1 is SGDLS and CDR2 is YYNGEE. CDR3 region: CASSTRDSPWETQYF.

The rearrangement links TRBV2 to TRBJ1-2; no DNA is available, so the TRBD1 call from TCRdb remains unchecked. Germline loops: CDR1 SNHLY, CDR2 FYNNEI. CDR3 length: 13 residues. The CDR3 sequence is CAIKTGVEYGYTF.

The chain's CDR3 is CSARCGSGPKEQFF. The rearrangement links TRBV20-1 to TRBJ2-1; TCRdb returns TRBD1, unconfirmable since there is no DNA. This CDR3 is 14 amino acids long. Germline CDR1 DFQATT, CDR2 SNEGSKA (reference sequence).

The chain joins TRBV20-1 to TRBJ2-7. The CDR3 covers 13 residues. Germline V gene lookup returns CDR1 DFQATT and CDR2 SNEGSKA (reference sequence). The CDR3 reads CSALARSSYEQYF.

J is TRBJ2-4 and V is TRBV5-1; TCRdb outputs TRBD2, but without DNA this stays unchecked. Germline assignment: CDR1 SGHRS and CDR2 YFSETQ. The CDR3 runs to 14 residues. The CDR3 protein is CASTPTSGGNIQYF.

The chain links TRBV15 to TRBJ1-2. The CDR3 is made up of 16 amino acids. Germline CDR1 LNHNV, CDR2 YYDKDF (reference sequence). The CDR3 reads CATSRDLAPKNYGYTF.

The rearrangement links TRBV20-1 to TRBJ1-5; without DNA, the TCRdb call of TRBD1 cannot be checked. Germline assignment: CDR1 DFQATT and CDR2 SNEGSKA (reference sequence). This CDR3 comprises 12 residues. CDR3 sequence: CSALSGDQPQHF.

The rearrangement joins TRBV7-3 to TRBJ2-2; TCRdb outputs TRBD1, but without DNA this stays unchecked. CDR3 length equals 14 residues. Germline V CDR1 and CDR2: SGHTA, FQGTGA. Here the CDR3 reads CASSFDRNTGELFF.

The chain combines TRBV5-6 with TRBJ2-7; the D gene TCRdb calls, TRBD2, cannot be checked with no DNA. Germline V CDR1 and CDR2: SGHDT, YYEEEE. This CDR3 is 13 amino acids long. CDR3 amino acids: CASSPRGIYEQYF.

V usage is TRBV10-3 and J usage is TRBJ1-5; TCRdb reports TRBD1, a call that lacks DNA to check it against. Germline V lookup: CDR1 ENHRY, CDR2 SYGVKD. The CDR3 totals 13 residues. CDR3 residues: CATLPLGGGPQHF.

V usage is TRBV20-1 and J usage is TRBJ2-7. This CDR3 is 16 amino acids long. Germline assignment: CDR1 DFQATT and CDR2 SNEGSKA (reference sequence). The CDR3 region is CSARPIWRRGTYEQYF.

The rearrangement links TRBV5-1 to TRBJ1-3. The germline V gene encodes CDR1 SGHRS and CDR2 YFSETQ. The CDR3 contains 13 residues. CDR3 residues: CASSLDSRNTIYF.

The V call is TRBV24-1, the J call TRBJ2-3; the TCRdb call, TRBD2, lacks DNA for checking. The CDR3 runs 16 residues. Germline V gene lookup returns CDR1 KGHDR and CDR2 SFDVKD. CDR3: CATSDGLGSSGDTQYF.

This chain uses TRBV6-1 with TRBJ2-7. Germline CDR1 and CDR2: MNHNS and SASEGT. The CDR3 has 13 amino acids. The CDR3 sequence is CASTSTRTHEQYF.

The V gene is TRBV12-3 or TRBV12-4, the J gene TRBJ2-3; TCRdb's D call of TRBD1 is untestable without DNA. This CDR3 contains 12 residues. CDR3 sequence reads: CASSFQGDTQYF.

The rearrangement links TRBV6-5 to TRBJ1-1. The CDR3 length is 16 residues. Germline assignment: CDR1 MNHEY and CDR2 SVGAGI. CDR3 protein: CASSFPSAGGGTEAFF.

The V and J genes are TRBV10-3 and TRBJ2-7; TCRdb's D gene call, TRBD1, goes unchecked for lack of DNA. The CDR3 sequence is 15 residues long. Germline V gene data show CDR1 as ENHRY and CDR2 as SYGVKD. The CDR3 sequence: CAISDPGRGSYEQYF.

The chain recombines TRBV11-2 with TRBJ2-1. Germline CDR1 SGHAT, CDR2 FQNNGV. The CDR3 length is 14 residues. The CDR3 region is CASSLSSVYNEQFF.

The chain carries TRBV6-2 or TRBV6-3 and TRBJ1-5; TCRdb picks TRBD1, but there is no DNA to check that call. CDR1 is MNHEY and CDR2 is SVGEGT in the germline V gene. The length of the CDR3 is 17 residues. This CDR3 reads CASSPERGSLRGQPQHF.

The genes are TRBV5-1 and TRBJ2-5; TCRdb calls TRBD1, which cannot be checked without DNA. The CDR3 spans 15 residues. From germline, CDR1 is SGHRS and CDR2 YFSETQ. CDR3 sequence reads: CASSSPRGPAETQYF.

This chain connects TRBV18 to TRBJ1-6; absent DNA, TCRdb's TRBD1 call cannot be checked. This CDR3 region has 15 residues. Per germline, CDR1 KGHSH and CDR2 LQKENI. CDR3 in amino acids: CASSPPQGKNSPLHF.

This chain uses TRBV28 with TRBJ2-1; TCRdb lists TRBD2, though no DNA is available to test this call. Germline V gene data show CDR1 as MDHEN and CDR2 as SYDVKM. CDR3 size: 15 residues. The CDR3 here is CASSLAGVTAYEQFF.

This chain connects TRBV5-5 to TRBJ2-1. CDR3 length equals 13 residues. CDR1 and CDR2 from the germline V gene are SGHKS and YYEKEE (reference sequence). The CDR3: CASSWTIGNEQFF.